What follows are 30 T cell receptor beta chains derived from one specimen sequenced in a study of regulatory T cells in long-lasting Graves disease. Noted time point: newly diagnosed GD, antithyroid drugs for less than 3 months. PBMC-derived RNA was used for the TCR library. According to the study, TCR beta libraries were built with iRepertoire HTBI primers and CDR3-region Arm-PCR. In TCRdb, the multiplex PCR reads were re-called with MiXCR into one record per CDR3 protein. The data hold approximately 470,000 distinct CDR3 sequences, with 16% observed a single time. The same sample was also used in a study of T cells in Graves' hyperthyroidism and ophthalmopathy.

The material sequenced was peripheral blood mononuclear cells (PBMCs), taken at new diagnosis, from a patient treated with antithyroid drugs. Receptors were obtained from a middle-aged man with Graves disease.

Ten or more counts support this clonotype. V is TRBV20-1 and J is TRBJ2-1; 13 bases align to TRBD2. J was trimmed by 12 bases and V by 7 bases; bases with no gene match: 12. The CDR3 spans 14 residues. Germline V gene lookup returns CDR1 DFQATT and CDR2 SNEGSKA (reference sequence). The CDR3 nucleotides are TGCAGTGATCGGAAGGGACTAGCGGGACGTGGGCAGTTCTTC. The encoded protein is CSDRKGLAGRGQFF.

V usage is TRBV28 and J usage is TRBJ2-7, with 10 positions matching TRBD2. The CDR3 runs 15 residues. CDR1 is MDHEN and CDR2 is SYDVKM in the germline V gene. J gave up 3 bases and V 2 bases, and 4 bases lay outside the gene matches. In nucleotides, the CDR3 is TGTGCCAGCAGTTTACGGACTAGCGGAAACTACGAGCAGTACTTC. Amino acid sequence: CASSLRTSGNYEQYF. Full variable domain (remainder filled in from reference TRBV28 and TRBJ2-7): DVKVTQSSRYLVKRTGEKVFLECVQDMDHENMFWYRQDPGLGLRLIYFSYDVKMKEKGDIPEGYSVSREKKERFSLILESASTNQTSMYLCASSLRTSGNYEQYFGPGTRLTVT.

In this sample, this clonotype turned up many times. The rearrangement uses TRBV12-3 or TRBV12-4 and TRBJ2-1; D is undetermined. V lost 2 bases and J lost 4, with 9 bases in between. This CDR3 has 14 residues. The CDR3 DNA is TGTGCCAGCAGTTTAAGGACCCGATACAATGAGCAGTTCTTC. The encoded protein is CASSLRTRYNEQFF.

At least ten counts were recorded for this clonotype. V gene TRBV5-1 combines with J gene TRBJ2-7, with D hard to call. Between the trimmed V and J ends, which lost 0 bases and 0 bases, there was a span of 10 bases. From germline, CDR1 is SGHRS and CDR2 YFSETQ. CDR3 length: 15 amino acids. The CDR3 DNA follows: TGCGCCAGCAGCTTGGGCCACTCTAACTCCTACGAGCAGTACTTC. Translated: CASSLGHSNSYEQYF.

This clonotype was detected a few times. V and J are TRBV29-1 and TRBJ2-1, with D perhaps being TRBD1 or TRBD2 (6 bases each). From germline, CDR1 is SQVTM and CDR2 ANQGSEA. This CDR3 region has 11 residues. CDR3 protein: CMGRDTAKQFF. In nucleotides, the CDR3 is TGCATGGGGCGGGACACCGCTAAGCAGTTCTTC.

The sample holds many counts of this clonotype. V and J are TRBV5-1 and TRBJ2-1, with 9 bases that match TRBD1. V shed 4 bases, J shed 8 bases, and the junction held 10 bases outside the gene matches. The CDR3 covers 15 residues. Germline lookup yields CDR1 SGHRS and CDR2 YFSETQ. In nucleotides, the CDR3 is TGCGCCAGCAGCAACGGGACAGGGTCTTCACATGAGCAGTTCTTC. Translated: CASSNGTGSSHEQFF.

Only a few counts were recorded for this clonotype. For the CDR3, the DNA is TGTGCCAGCAGCTTATTTTCGGGAGGTATGGAGACCCAGTACTTC. Translated, it gives CASSLFSGGMETQYF. The chain employs TRBV7-3 and TRBJ2-5, with 7 bases matching TRBD2. The CDR3 loop spans 15 amino acids. Germline V CDR1 and CDR2: SGHTA, FQGTGA. V gave up 2 bases and J gave up 5 bases; unmatched junction bases: 8. Full variable domain (rest looked up from reference TRBV7-3 and TRBJ2-5): GAGVSQTPSNKVTEKGKYVELRCDPISGHTALYWYRQSLGQGPEFLIYFQGTGAADDSGLPNDRFFAVRPEGSVSTLKIQRTERGDSAVYLCASSLFSGGMETQYFGPGTRLLVL.

The chain employs TRBV27 and TRBJ1-1; D not resolved. Germline V gene sequence: CDR1 MNHEY, CDR2 SMNVEV (reference sequence). V was trimmed by 3 bases and J by 1 base, leaving 6 bases between them. The CDR3 extends over 13 amino acids. DNA of the CDR3: TGTGCCAGCAGTTTTTATAAGAACACTGAAGCTTTCTTT. It translates to CASSFYKNTEAFF.

The chain employs TRBV10-3 and TRBJ2-5, with D unresolved. The CDR3 consists of 11 residues. The V end lost 8 bases, the J end lost 5 bases, and 9 bases lay between the germline ends. The germline V gene has CDR1 ENHRY and CDR2 SYGVKD. CDR3 in DNA: TGTGCCATCTTTCCTCTGGAGACCCAGTACTTC. Its translation: CAIFPLETQYF.

This clonotype was found a few times. The chain carries TRBV5-6 and TRBJ2-7, with D maybe TRBD2 (5 bases). This CDR3 has 13 amino acids. CDR1 is SGHDT, CDR2 YYEEEE, per germline. V was shortened by 0 bases and J by 7 bases, with 11 bases between the two germline ends. The chain's CDR3 is CASSLAAGGEQYF. The CDR3 DNA reads TGTGCCAGCAGCTTGGCCGCGGGTGGTGAGCAGTACTTC.

This clonotype was seen at least ten times. V is TRBV6-1 and J is TRBJ2-2, with TRBD2 matching 13 bases. V shed 6 bases, J shed 5 bases, and the junction held 6 bases outside the gene matches. Germline CDR1 is MNHNS and CDR2 is SASEGT. This CDR3 has 16 residues. CDR3 region: CASRSLAGGPTGELFF. CDR3 sequence (DNA): TGTGCCAGCAGGTCACTAGCGGGAGGGCCTACCGGGGAGCTGTTTTTT.

The sample holds a few counts of this clonotype. The V gene is TRBV18, the J gene TRBJ2-7; D gene ambiguous. Germline V lookup: CDR1 KGHSH, CDR2 LQKENI. The CDR3 length is 12 residues. The V end was cut by 3 bases, the J end by 4 bases, with 7 bases between. The CDR3 DNA reads TGTGCCAGCTCACCCGGCGAATACGAGCAGTACTTC. This encodes CASSPGEYEQYF.

This chain uses TRBV24-1 with TRBJ1-5; D uncertain. Germline values: CDR1 KGHDR, CDR2 SFDVKD. This CDR3 has 14 residues. Trimming removed 10 bases at V and 3 bases at J, with 15 bases between. The CDR3 DNA reads as TGTGCCACACGAGGACCCGTAGACAATCAGCCCCAGCATTTT. It yields the protein CATRGPVDNQPQHF.

The table lists this clonotype with many counts. This rearrangement joins TRBV20-1 to TRBJ2-7, with 15 bases identical to TRBD2. The CDR3 totals 15 residues. Germline V gene lookup returns CDR1 DFQATT and CDR2 SNEGSKA (reference sequence). The trim removed 7 bases at V and 1 base at J, leaving 5 bases unmatched. CDR3 in DNA: TGCAGTGGGACTAGCGGGAGGGCCGTGTCCTACGAGCAGTACTTC. Translation gives CSGTSGRAVSYEQYF.

In its sample, this clonotype was seen many times. The V and J genes are TRBV12-3 or TRBV12-4 and TRBJ1-5; TRBD1 aligns across 12 bases. Germline trimming cut 3 bases from V and 7 bases from J; bases unmatched to any gene: 7. This CDR3 has 16 amino acids. The CDR3 region is CASSFRGTGGSQPQHF. The CDR3 DNA reads as TGTGCCAGCAGTTTCCGTGGGACAGGGGGCAGCCAGCCCCAGCATTTT.

This clonotype was recorded a few times. The chain employs TRBV9 and TRBJ2-1; D gene uncertain. The CDR3 sequence is 17 residues long. V was trimmed by 4 bases and J by 3 bases, leaving 20 bases between them. Germline assignment: CDR1 SGDLS and CDR2 YYNGEE. The CDR3 reads CASSPRAGRGFYNEQFF. The CDR3 bases are TGTGCCAGCAGCCCACGGGCAGGTCGCGGATTCTACAATGAGCAGTTCTTC.

This clonotype was seen a few times. The chain links TRBV28 to TRBJ1-6, with D unresolved. The germline gives CDR1 MDHEN, CDR2 SYDVKM. CDR3 length: 13 amino acids. Trimming cost V 8 bases and J 4 bases, with 9 bases left between them. CDR3: CASGSYYNSPLHF. Written as DNA, the CDR3 is TGTGCCAGCGGATCGTATTATAATTCACCCCTCCACTTT.

This clonotype was seen a handful of times. A read error may produce the germline difference seen at one junction end. The chain recombines TRBV29-1 with TRBJ2-1; a weak D match, TRBD2 (6 bases). CDR3 size: 12 residues. Germline V lookup: CDR1 SQVTM, CDR2 ANQGSEA. CDR3 DNA: TGCAGCGGAATTAGCGGATACAATGAGCGGTTCTTC. Amino acids: CSGISGYNERFF.

The J gene is TRBJ2-1, the V gene TRBV6-1; 7 bases align to TRBD1. This CDR3 region has 15 residues. The germline CDR1 and CDR2 sequences are MNHNS and SASEGT. V shed 6 bases, J shed 2 bases, and the junction held 7 bases outside the gene matches. CDR3: CASSTTGFPYNEQFF. The DNA of the CDR3 is TGTGCCAGCAGCACGACAGGGTTCCCCTACAATGAGCAGTTCTTC.

This clonotype was detected a few times. The chain uses TRBV20-1 and TRBJ1-2; D possibly corresponds to TRBD1 (5 bases). Germline V gives CDR1 DFQATT, CDR2 SNEGSKA (reference sequence). V lost 6 bases to trimming and J lost 4 bases, with 18 bases between them. The CDR3 extends over 14 amino acids. CDR3 in DNA: TGCAGTGCAACGCGCCCGACAGCCATCTATGGCTACACCTTC. Its protein product is CSATRPTAIYGYTF.

With regard to this clonotype: The conserved phenylalanine or tryptophan is not found at the CDR3 terminus, so this likely reflects a read error. This sequence joins TRBV20-1 and TRBJ1-1; weak D call: TRBD1 (6 bases). Germline CDR1 DFQATT, CDR2 SNEGSKA (reference sequence). Trimming pared 6 bases from V and 1 base from J, leaving 21 bases between. The CDR3 consists of 16 residues. The CDR3 DNA follows: TGCAGTGCCCGCTCGAGGACAGTGCTTGAGAACACTGAAGCTTTCCTT. It is translated as CSARSRTVLENTEAFL.

The chain has TRBV20-1 and TRBJ2-7; D may be TRBD2 (5 bases). With 6 bases removed from V and 0 bases from J, the gap between germline ends came to 15 bases. The CDR3 is 14 residues long. Germline CDR1 is DFQATT and CDR2 is SNEGSKA (reference sequence). The CDR3 region has the DNA TGCAGTGCCCGGGGTGGGTTGGGCTCCTACGAGCAGTACTTC. It yields the protein CSARGGLGSYEQYF.

The rearrangement uses TRBV7-9 and TRBJ2-1; TRBD2 matches 10 bases. CDR1 and CDR2 from the germline V gene are SEHNR and FQNEAQ (reference sequence). The V gene end was trimmed by 1 base and the J gene end by 7 bases; junction bases not matched to a gene: 7. This CDR3 region has 16 residues. In nucleotides, the CDR3 is TGTGCCAGCAGCTTAGGAGAGGGACTAGCGTATAATGAGCAGTTCTTC. Its translation: CASSLGEGLAYNEQFF.

The rearrangement links TRBV6-1 to TRBJ1-2; a possible D gene is TRBD1 (5 bases). The CDR3 is 14 amino acids. Looked up from germline, CDR1 is MNHNS and CDR2 is SASEGT. The V and J ends lost 7 bases and 7 bases respectively, with 19 bases between them. CDR3 coding DNA: TGTGCCAGCATTCCGGGACCCACGGAAGGTGGCTACACCTTC. It yields the protein CASIPGPTEGGYTF.

The genes are TRBV28 and TRBJ2-5; 10 bases line up with TRBD2. V shed 6 bases and J 4 bases; nucleotides not matched to a gene: 2. The germline gives CDR1 MDHEN, CDR2 SYDVKM. The CDR3 has 13 amino acids. The CDR3 reads CASRAGGRETQYF. As DNA, the CDR3 is TGTGCCAGCAGAGCGGGAGGGCGAGAGACCCAGTACTTC.

This clonotype was recorded at least ten times. The chain links TRBV11-2 to TRBJ1-1; 9 bases agree with TRBD1. The CDR3 loop spans 15 amino acids. Losses at the gene ends were 5 bases for V and 1 base for J; bases not matched to a gene: 5. CDR1 and CDR2 from the germline V gene are SGHAT and FQNNGV. The CDR3 reads CASSLQQGANTEAFF. CDR3 in DNA: TGTGCCAGCAGCCTCCAACAGGGGGCGAACACTGAAGCTTTCTTT.

This clonotype showed up just a few times. The J gene is TRBJ1-5, the V gene TRBV10-3; the D gene is possibly TRBD1 (6 bases). This CDR3 has 16 residues. Trimming removed 8 bases from V and 2 bases from J, with 19 bases in between. In germline, CDR1 is ENHRY, CDR2 SYGVKD. CDR3: CAISSIGGSGNQPQHF. CDR3 bases: TGTGCCATCTCCTCGATAGGGGGTTCGGGCAATCAGCCCCAGCATTTT.

Only a few counts were recorded for this clonotype. V gene TRBV15 combines with J gene TRBJ2-2; 9 bases line up with TRBD1. In germline, CDR1 is LNHNV, CDR2 YYDKDF (reference sequence). The J segment lost 3 bases and the V segment lost 1 base, leaving 3 bases of the junction unmatched. The CDR3 has 16 amino acids. Here the CDR3 reads CATSRGGTGHTGELFF. The CDR3 DNA reads TGTGCCACCAGCAGAGGAGGGACAGGGCACACCGGGGAGCTGTTTTTT.

This clonotype was observed many times. This chain joins TRBV29-1 and TRBJ2-2; a possible D gene is TRBD1 (6 bases). Germline CDR1 SQVTM, CDR2 ANQGSEA. Trimming removed 5 bases at V and 0 bases at J, with 13 bases between. The CDR3 is 15 residues long. The CDR3 here is CSVRTGSANTGELFF. The CDR3 nucleotides are TGCAGCGTTCGAACAGGGTCAGCGAACACCGGGGAGCTGTTTTTT.

The chain is built from TRBV2 and TRBJ1-1; 7 positions match TRBD1. Looked up from germline, CDR1 is SNHLY and CDR2 is FYNNEI. There are 15 residues in the CDR3. The V segment lost 4 bases and the J segment 2 bases; nucleotides outside the gene matches: 7. The CDR3 reads CASSAPGTDNTEAFF. Here the CDR3 DNA reads TGTGCCAGCAGTGCCCCCGGGACAGATAACACTGAAGCTTTCTTT.